These 26 T cell receptor beta chains were sequenced from one sample in a study of OX40 agonist ivuxolimab in advanced cancers. The library was obtained by the immunoSEQ multiplex PCR assay. TCRdb's version of the immuneACCESS table is confined to in-frame rearrangements and falls short of the full clone set. An unresolved V gene accounts for under half of the shortfall where checked; the remainder is of unknown origin. The sample table lists about 50,000 clones, around 84% of them with a count of one. The ten biggest clones cover about 13% of the sample. The sequences come from CD4+ or CD8+ T cells sorted from blood, collected in a trial of the OX40 agonist ivuxolimab. The receptor set was obtained from an adult with an advanced solid tumor such as melanoma, head and neck, liver or kidney cancer.

The V gene is TRBV20-1, the J gene TRBJ1-1, with D perhaps matching TRBD1 (6 bases). Germline CDR1 reads DFQATT; CDR2 reads SNEGSKA (reference sequence). The CDR3 extends over 11 amino acids. CDR3 residues: CRAGVDTEAFF. The CDR3 nucleotides are TGCAGGGCAGGGGTGGACACTGAAGCTTTCTTT.

This chain uses TRBV6-1 with TRBJ1-1; D is possibly TRBD1 (6 bases). V lost 0 bases and J 7 bases, leaving 21 bases between the germline ends. There are 17 residues in the CDR3. CDR1 is MNHNS, CDR2 SASEGT, per germline. In DNA form, the CDR3 reads TGTGCCAGCAGTGAAGCCCTTGGGGCGGGGGCAGGGAATGAAGCTTTCTTT. It encodes CASSEALGAGAGNEAFF.

Only one count was recorded for this clone. The chain combines TRBV6-6 with TRBJ2-5; TRBD2 agrees at 13 bases. V gave up 6 bases and J gave up 5 bases; unmatched junction bases: 6. Germline values: CDR1 MNHNY, CDR2 SVGAGI (reference sequence). This CDR3 has 15 amino acids. The CDR3 is CASSRLAGGGETQYF. The CDR3 coding sequence is TGTGCCAGCAGCCGACTAGCGGGAGGTGGGGAGACCCAGTACTTC.

The chain joins TRBV18 to TRBJ2-5; unclear D gene. Trimming pared 2 bases from V and 1 base from J, leaving 8 bases between. The CDR3 sequence is 14 residues long. Looked up from germline, CDR1 is KGHSH and CDR2 is LQKENI. The CDR3 DNA reads TGTGCCAGCTCACCATCCGGGCCCCAAGAGACCCAGTACTTC. Translated: CASSPSGPQETQYF.

V and J are TRBV2 and TRBJ1-2; no clear D gene. The CDR3 is made up of 14 amino acids. The ends were cut back, 8 bases at V and 3 bases at J, with 16 bases in the middle. Germline lookup yields CDR1 SNHLY and CDR2 FYNNEI. The CDR3 DNA reads as TGTGCCAGCTGGATCGAGGTTTTTGACTATGGCTACACCTTC. Amino acid sequence: CASWIEVFDYGYTF. Combining the CDR3 with reference TRBV2 and TRBJ1-2 gives the whole variable domain EPEVTQTPSHQVTQMGQEVILRCVPISNHLYFYWYRQILGQKVEFLVSFYNNEISEKSEIFDDQFSVERPDGSNFTLKIRSTKLEDSAMYFCASWIEVFDYGYTFGSGTRLTVV.

This sequence joins TRBV5-4 and TRBJ1-6; TRBD1 might be the D (5 bases). There are 15 residues in the CDR3. From germline, CDR1 is SGHNT and CDR2 YYREEE (reference sequence). Between the trimmed V and J ends, which lost 3 bases and 9 bases, there was a span of 16 bases. This chain's CDR3 is CASSWEGAKGSPLHF. The CDR3 bases are TGTGCCAGCAGCTGGGAAGGGGCTAAGGGTTCACCCCTCCACTTT.

Only one count was recorded for this clone. The chain is built from TRBV6-1 and TRBJ2-7, with 9 bases aligning to TRBD1. The CDR3 spans 14 residues. V gave up 6 bases and J gave up 5 bases; unmatched junction bases: 8. Looked up from germline, CDR1 is MNHNS and CDR2 is SASEGT. The CDR3 bases are TGTGCCAGCAGAGAGGACAGGGGACTGGACGAGCAGTACTTC. Translated, it gives CASREDRGLDEQYF.

The chain is built from TRBV7-1 and TRBJ1-4; a weak D match, TRBD1 (5 bases). TRBV7-1 is noted as an ORF with a role that remains uncertain. V was trimmed by 4 bases and J by 5 bases, leaving 17 bases between them. The CDR3 sequence is 16 residues long. CDR3 nucleotides: TGTGCCAGCAGCTTAGTGATAGGGGTGGGGAATGAAAAACTGTTTTTT. Its protein product is CASSLVIGVGNEKLFF.

The chain combines TRBV10-3 with TRBJ1-1; tentative D call: TRBD1 (6 bases). Looked up from germline, CDR1 is ENHRY and CDR2 is SYGVKD. Trimming took off 4 bases at V and 1 base at J, with 10 bases between the two ends. There are 14 residues in the CDR3. CDR3 protein: CAISGGQENTEAFF. The DNA of the CDR3 is TGTGCCATCAGTGGGGGGCAGGAGAACACTGAAGCTTTCTTT.

The V and J genes are TRBV5-1 and TRBJ1-1; no clear D. Trimming pared 6 bases from V and 6 bases from J, leaving 21 bases between. The length of the CDR3 is 15 residues. CDR1 SGHRS and CDR2 YFSETQ come from the germline V gene. CDR3 sequence: CASTPWTDSLSEAFF. CDR3 DNA: TGCGCCAGCACCCCTTGGACGGATTCTCTTTCTGAAGCTTTCTTT.

The V gene is TRBV6-5, the J gene TRBJ2-5, with a tentative D call TRBD2 (5 bases). Deletions cut 0 bases from V and 5 bases from J, with 16 bases between. This CDR3 has 16 residues. CDR1 is MNHEY, CDR2 SVGAGI, per germline. The CDR3 here is CASSYSRSLGGETQYF. In DNA, the CDR3 is TGTGCCAGCAGTTACTCGAGGTCGCTAGGAGGTGAGACCCAGTACTTC.

The genes are TRBV5-1 and TRBJ1-1, with TRBD1 as a possible D gene (5 bases). The CDR3 is made up of 14 amino acids. V was trimmed by 4 bases and J by 8 bases, leaving 18 bases between them. Germline V gene data show CDR1 as SGHRS and CDR2 as YFSETQ. CDR3 nucleotides: TGCGCCAGCAGCACCGGGACTTACGAACGGGAAGCTTTCTTT. Translating it yields CASSTGTYEREAFF.

The chain has TRBV5-1 and TRBJ1-1; weak D call: TRBD1 (5 bases). Trimming cost V 4 bases and J 7 bases, with 20 bases left between them. CDR3 size: 15 residues. CDR1 is SGHRS, CDR2 YFSETQ, per germline. CDR3 in amino acids: CASSPIQTDGGEAFF. CDR3 nucleotides: TGCGCCAGCAGCCCAATTCAGACAGACGGGGGTGAAGCTTTCTTT.

The chain has TRBV6-1 and TRBJ1-1, with D maybe TRBD1 (6 bases). The CDR3 length is 14 residues. Germline V lookup: CDR1 MNHNS, CDR2 SASEGT. V dropped 6 bases and J dropped 1 base, with 12 bases sitting between them. CDR3 protein: CASRGPTGNTEAFF. CDR3 bases: TGTGCCAGCAGGGGACCGACAGGGAACACTGAAGCTTTCTTT.

This clone was recorded once. The J gene is TRBJ2-1, the V gene TRBV9; D is uncertain. Trimming shortened V by 1 base and J by 1 base, and 6 bases separated the two germline ends. Germline V gives CDR1 SGDLS, CDR2 YYNGEE. This CDR3 region has 14 residues. CDR3 DNA: TGTGCCAGCAGCGTAACCGGATCCTACAATGAGCAGTTCTTC. Translated, it gives CASSVTGSYNEQFF.

This clone was counted a single time. The J gene is TRBJ1-2, the V gene TRBV25-1, with D possibly being TRBD1 (6 bases). Trimming removed 5 bases from V and 4 bases from J, with 11 bases in between. Per the germline V gene, CDR1 is MGHDK and CDR2 is SYGVNS. There are 13 residues in the CDR3. CDR3 sequence: CASSPPDSYGYTF. CDR3 DNA: TGTGCCAGCAGTCCCCCGGACAGCTATGGCTACACCTTC.

V and J are TRBV10-2 and TRBJ2-3; the match to TRBD2 covers 9 bases. CDR3 length: 15 residues. J lost 9 bases, V lost 2 bases, and 9 bases had no gene match. The V gene's germline CDR1 is WSHSY and CDR2 SAAADI. The CDR3: CASSERIAGVRTQYF. The CDR3 coding sequence is TGCGCCAGCAGTGAGCGGATAGCGGGAGTACGGACGCAGTATTTT.

The chain is built from TRBV15 and TRBJ1-5; tentative D call: TRBD1 (5 bases). The CDR3 runs 13 residues. V lost 5 bases and J lost 5, with 10 bases in between. Germline loops: CDR1 LNHNV, CDR2 YYDKDF (reference sequence). CDR3 region: CATSDSLYQPQHF. CDR3 nucleotide sequence: TGTGCCACCAGCGACAGTCTCTATCAGCCCCAGCATTTT.

This clone turned up a few times. The chain links TRBV30 to TRBJ1-2; D is unclear. Deletions cut 1 base from V and 3 bases from J, with 18 bases between. This CDR3 is built from 16 residues. Looked up from germline, CDR1 is GTSNPN and CDR2 is SVGIG (reference sequence). DNA for the CDR3: TGTGCCTGGAGTGCCTGGACCGCACCCTTGGACTATGGCTACACCTTC. It yields the protein CAWSAWTAPLDYGYTF.

The rearrangement uses TRBV19 and TRBJ1-6; no definite D call. The CDR3 has 15 residues. Trimming cost V 7 bases and J 0 bases, with 10 bases left between them. Looked up from germline, CDR1 is LNHDA and CDR2 is SQIVND (reference sequence). CDR3 amino acids: CASTPGSSYNSPLHF. The CDR3 coding sequence is TGTGCCAGTACACCGGGGAGCTCCTATAATTCACCCCTCCACTTT.

The chain couples TRBV7-2 to TRBJ1-1, with D perhaps matching TRBD1 (5 bases). In germline, CDR1 is SGHTA, CDR2 FQGNSA. The CDR3 loop spans 16 amino acids. The V end was cut by 6 bases, the J end by 0 bases, with 17 bases between. CDR3 protein: CASSYNSGTVNTEAFF. The CDR3 coding sequence is TGTGCCAGCAGTTACAACAGCGGGACTGTGAACACTGAAGCTTTCTTT.

The chain uses TRBV18 and TRBJ1-5; TRBD1 is a possible D gene (6 bases). Germline CDR1 is KGHSH and CDR2 is LQKENI. Deletions cut 0 bases from V and 4 bases from J, with 16 bases between. This CDR3 is built from 17 residues. In nucleotides, the CDR3 is TGTGCCAGCTCACCACCGGGGGGCGGCGGTGTTAATCAGCCCCAGCATTTT. Protein sequence: CASSPPGGGGVNQPQHF.

The gene calls are TRBV5-1 and TRBJ1-2; a weak D match, TRBD1 (5 bases). The germline V gene encodes CDR1 SGHRS and CDR2 YFSETQ. The CDR3 totals 16 residues. The V end lost 1 base, the J end lost 3 bases, and 16 bases lay between the germline ends. CDR3 region: CASSLFSGAPDYGYTF. The CDR3, as DNA: TGCGCCAGCAGCTTGTTCTCTGGGGCGCCGGACTATGGCTACACCTTC.

The J gene is TRBJ2-1, the V gene TRBV19; no clear D. V was clipped by 4 bases and J by 9 bases, with 7 bases between them. The CDR3 spans 11 residues. Per germline, CDR1 LNHDA and CDR2 SQIVND (reference sequence). The chain's CDR3 is CASSKVGEQFF. The CDR3 DNA sequence: TGTGCCAGTAGTAAAGTGGGTGAGCAGTTCTTC.

The J gene is TRBJ2-1, the V gene TRBV28; possible D gene TRBD1, 6 bases. Trimming stripped 7 bases from V and 6 bases from J, with 16 bases between. There are 14 residues in the CDR3. Germline V gene sequence: CDR1 MDHEN, CDR2 SYDVKM. The CDR3 DNA sequence: TGTGCCAGCAACAAAGCACTAGGGGGCAATGAGCAGTTCTTC. As protein: CASNKALGGNEQFF.

This clone has just a few counts. V and J are TRBV19 and TRBJ2-1; 7 positions match TRBD1. The CDR3 runs 18 residues. J gave up 1 base and V 4 bases, and 13 bases lay outside the gene matches. Germline V gene data show CDR1 as LNHDA and CDR2 as SQIVND (reference sequence). DNA of the CDR3: TGTGCCAGTAGTACAGGGGGATACTGGAGAGGTTCCTACAATGAGCAGTTCTTC. This sequence encodes CASSTGGYWRGSYNEQFF.